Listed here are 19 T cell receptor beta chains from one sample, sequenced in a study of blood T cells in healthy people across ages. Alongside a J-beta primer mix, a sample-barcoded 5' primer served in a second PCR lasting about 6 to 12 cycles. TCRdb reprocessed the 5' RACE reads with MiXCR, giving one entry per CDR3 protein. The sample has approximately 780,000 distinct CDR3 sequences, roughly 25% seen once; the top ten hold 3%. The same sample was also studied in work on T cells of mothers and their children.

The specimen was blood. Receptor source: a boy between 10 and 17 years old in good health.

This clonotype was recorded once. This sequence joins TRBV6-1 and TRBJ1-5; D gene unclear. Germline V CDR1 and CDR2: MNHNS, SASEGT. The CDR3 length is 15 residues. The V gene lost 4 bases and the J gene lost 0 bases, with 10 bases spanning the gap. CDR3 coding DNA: TGTGCCAGCAGTGCCTCCAGTTATAGCAATCAGCCCCAGCATTTT. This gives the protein CASSASSYSNQPQHF.

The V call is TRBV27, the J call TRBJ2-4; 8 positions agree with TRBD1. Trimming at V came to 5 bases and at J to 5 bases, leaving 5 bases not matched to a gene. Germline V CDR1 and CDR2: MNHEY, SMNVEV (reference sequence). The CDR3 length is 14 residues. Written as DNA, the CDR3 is TGTGCCAGCAGTAGCCGGGACAGGCAAAACATTCAGTACTTC. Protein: CASSSRDRQNIQYF.

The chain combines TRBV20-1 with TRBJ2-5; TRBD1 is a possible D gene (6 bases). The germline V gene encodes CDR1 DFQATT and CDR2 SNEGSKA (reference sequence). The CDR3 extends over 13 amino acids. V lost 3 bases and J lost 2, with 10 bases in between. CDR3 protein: CSARGTPQETQYF. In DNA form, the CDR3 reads TGCAGTGCTAGGGGGACACCGCAAGAGACCCAGTACTTC.

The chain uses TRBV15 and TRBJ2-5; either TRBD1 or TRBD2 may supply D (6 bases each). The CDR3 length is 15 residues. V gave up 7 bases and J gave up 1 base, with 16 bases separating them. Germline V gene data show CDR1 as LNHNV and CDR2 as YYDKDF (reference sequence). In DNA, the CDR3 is TGTGCCACCACCGAAGGGGGGCGACTCCAAGAGACCCAGTACTTC. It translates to CATTEGGRLQETQYF.

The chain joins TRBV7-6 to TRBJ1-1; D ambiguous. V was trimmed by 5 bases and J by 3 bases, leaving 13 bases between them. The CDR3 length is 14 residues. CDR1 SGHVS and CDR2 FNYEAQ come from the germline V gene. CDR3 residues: CASSPALEHTEAFF. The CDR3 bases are TGTGCCAGCAGCCCCGCATTAGAACACACTGAAGCTTTCTTT.

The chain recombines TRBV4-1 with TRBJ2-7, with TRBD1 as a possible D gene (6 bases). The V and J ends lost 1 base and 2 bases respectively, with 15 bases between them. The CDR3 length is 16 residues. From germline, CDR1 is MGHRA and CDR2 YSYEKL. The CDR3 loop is CASSQAPRGRAYEQYF. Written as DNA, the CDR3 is TGCGCCAGCAGCCAAGCCCCCAGGGGAAGAGCCTACGAGCAGTACTTC.

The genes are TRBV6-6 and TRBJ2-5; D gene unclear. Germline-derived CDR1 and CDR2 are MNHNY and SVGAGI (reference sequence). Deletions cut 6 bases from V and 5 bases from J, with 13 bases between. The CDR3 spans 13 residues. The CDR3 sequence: CASRSPSPETQYF. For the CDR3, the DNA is TGTGCCAGCAGGTCGCCCTCCCCGGAGACCCAGTACTTC.

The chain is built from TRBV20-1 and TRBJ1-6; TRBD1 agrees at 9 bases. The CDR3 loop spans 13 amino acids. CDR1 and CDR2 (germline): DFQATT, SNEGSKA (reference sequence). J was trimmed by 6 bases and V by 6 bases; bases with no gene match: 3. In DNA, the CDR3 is TGCAGTGCCTTGACAGGGGGTAATTCACCCCTCCACTTT. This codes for CSALTGGNSPLHF.

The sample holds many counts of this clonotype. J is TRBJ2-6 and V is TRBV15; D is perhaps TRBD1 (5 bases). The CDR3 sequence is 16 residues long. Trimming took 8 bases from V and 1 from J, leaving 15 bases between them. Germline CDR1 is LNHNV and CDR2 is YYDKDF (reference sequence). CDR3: CATQGVLGSGANVLTF. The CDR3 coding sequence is TGTGCCACCCAAGGGGTCCTGGGTTCTGGGGCCAACGTCCTGACTTTC. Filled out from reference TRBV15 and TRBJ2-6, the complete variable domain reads DAMVIQNPRYQVTQFGKPVTLSCSQTLNHNVMYWYQQKSSQAPKLLFHYYDKDFNNEADTPDNFQSRRPNTSFCFLDIRSPGLGDTAMYLCATQGVLGSGANVLTFGAGSRLTVL.

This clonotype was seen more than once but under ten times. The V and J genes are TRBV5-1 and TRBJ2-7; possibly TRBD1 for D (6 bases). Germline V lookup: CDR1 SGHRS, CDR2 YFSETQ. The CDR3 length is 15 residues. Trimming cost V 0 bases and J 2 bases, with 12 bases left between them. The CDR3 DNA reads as TGCGCCAGCAGCTTGGCCGAACAGGGCACCTACGAGCAGTACTTC. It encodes CASSLAEQGTYEQYF.

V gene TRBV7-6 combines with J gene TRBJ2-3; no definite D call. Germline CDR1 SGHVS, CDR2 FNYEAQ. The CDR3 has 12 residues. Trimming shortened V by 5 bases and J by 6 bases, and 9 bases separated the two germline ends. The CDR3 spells CASSPDMDTQYF. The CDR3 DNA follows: TGTGCCAGCAGCCCTGATATGGATACGCAGTATTTT.

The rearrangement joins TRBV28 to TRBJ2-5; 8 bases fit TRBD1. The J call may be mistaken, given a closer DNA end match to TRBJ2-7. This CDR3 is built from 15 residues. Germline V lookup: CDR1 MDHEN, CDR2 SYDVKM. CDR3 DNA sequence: TGTGCCAGCATACCGGACAGGGACGAACCCTACGAGCAGTACTTC. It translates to CASIPDRDEPYEQYF.

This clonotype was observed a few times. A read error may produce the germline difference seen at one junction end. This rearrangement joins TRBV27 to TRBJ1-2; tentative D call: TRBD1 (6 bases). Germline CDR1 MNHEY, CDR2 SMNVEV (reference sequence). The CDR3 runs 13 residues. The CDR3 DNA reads TGTGCCAGCAGTCCCCAGGGGAACTATGGCTACGCCTTC. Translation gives CASSPQGNYGYAF.

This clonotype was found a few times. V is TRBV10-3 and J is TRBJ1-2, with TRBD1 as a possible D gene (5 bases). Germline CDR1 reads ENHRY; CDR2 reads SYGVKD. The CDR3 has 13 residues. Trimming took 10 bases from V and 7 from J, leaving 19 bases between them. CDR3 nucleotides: TGTGCCAGCTGGGCGGGGGATCGGGCTGGCTACACCTTC. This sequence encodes CASWAGDRAGYTF.

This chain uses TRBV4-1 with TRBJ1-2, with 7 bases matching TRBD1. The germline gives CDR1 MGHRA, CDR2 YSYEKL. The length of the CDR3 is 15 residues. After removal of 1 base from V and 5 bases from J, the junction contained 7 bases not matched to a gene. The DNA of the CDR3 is TGCGCCAGCAGCCAAGCAAGGACAGGTCTTTATGGCTACACCTTC. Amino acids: CASSQARTGLYGYTF.

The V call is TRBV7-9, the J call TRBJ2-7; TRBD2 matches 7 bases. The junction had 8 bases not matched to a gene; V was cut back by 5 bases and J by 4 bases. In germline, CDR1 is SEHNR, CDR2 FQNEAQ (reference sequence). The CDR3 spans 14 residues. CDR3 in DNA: TGTGCCAGCAGCGATGGACTAGTCAAGTACGAGCAGTACTTC. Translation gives CASSDGLVKYEQYF. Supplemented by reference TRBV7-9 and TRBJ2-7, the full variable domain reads DTGVSQNPRHKITKRGQNVTFRCDPISEHNRLYWYRQTLGQGPEFLTYFQNEAQLEKSRLLSDRFSAERPKGSFSTLEIQRTEQGDSAMYLCASSDGLVKYEQYFGPGTRLTVT.

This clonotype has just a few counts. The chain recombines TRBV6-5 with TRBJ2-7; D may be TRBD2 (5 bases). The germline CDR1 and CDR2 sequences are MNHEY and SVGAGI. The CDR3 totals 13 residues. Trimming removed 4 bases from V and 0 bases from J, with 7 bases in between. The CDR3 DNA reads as TGTGCCAGCAGTTGGGGAGTCTCCTACGAGCAGTACTTC. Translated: CASSWGVSYEQYF.

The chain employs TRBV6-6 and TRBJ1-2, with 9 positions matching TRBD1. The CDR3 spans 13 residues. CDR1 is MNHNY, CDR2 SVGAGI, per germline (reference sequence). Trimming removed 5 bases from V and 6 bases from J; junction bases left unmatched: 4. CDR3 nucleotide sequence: TGTGCCAGCAGTCCTTGGACAGGGGATGGCTACACCTTC. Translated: CASSPWTGDGYTF.

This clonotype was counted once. CDR3 in amino acids: CASSLTRGTGTYEQYF. CDR3 DNA: TGTGCCAGCAGCTTGACACGCGGGACAGGGACCTACGAGCAGTACTTC. The chain combines TRBV7-2 with TRBJ2-5; the match to TRBD1 covers 9 bases. Judging by the DNA end, TRBJ2-7 fits better; the J call may be wrong. This CDR3 is built from 16 residues. CDR1 is SGHTA, CDR2 FQGNSA, per germline.